This TCR beta chain was retrieved from a study of cytomegalovirus exposure and HLA in healthy donors. Findings and limits, study-wide: In a later analysis, TCR beta V- and J-gene trimming showed a link to a missense DCLRE1C variant. Reportedly, fewer N-insertions than the approximately 700-donor mean appeared in an Asian-associated ancestry cluster in a later analysis. Among the sequence variants, a highly shared cluster was likely an artifact of sequencing.

PCR primers comprised 60 Vbeta and 13 Jbeta primers. Profiling relied on immunoSEQ multiplex PCR, and the TCRdb table lists in-frame clones only, not all of them. This table has around 150,000 clones, approximately 79% appearing once. The ends were cut back, 4 bases at V and 4 bases at J, with 10 bases in the middle. CDR1 and CDR2 (germline): SGHNT, YYREEE (reference sequence). The CDR3 is made up of 13 amino acids. Notes on this clone: Its antigen remains unknown.

This rearrangement joins TRBV5-4 to TRBJ2-3; the D is unclear. The sequenced sample was PBMCs. The receptor's source is a man between 45 and 60 years old in good health and CMV-seropositive. CDR3 region: CASSKETADTQYF. In nucleotides, the CDR3 is TGTGCCAGCAGCAAGGAGACCGCAGATACGCAGTATTTT.